Sequencing of this TCR beta chain was carried out in a study of shared clonotypes between healthy human individuals. The wider study: The donors, two women and a few men, were aged 18 to 49.

Healthy and HIV-negative, the adult donors had no recent acute infections or vaccinations. Spread over ten immunoSEQ deep assay plates, unsorted PBMC DNA underwent sequencing. Study processing details: ImmunoSEQ sequences covered only the junction and lacked quality scores; filtering therefore differed. The assay was immunoSEQ multiplex PCR, and TCRdb's table has in-frame clones only and misses some. Clonal size and the V and J genes are those of that table, whereas D and trimming came from the DNA. Of 550,000 to 600,000 clones listed, around three quarters are singletons. The CDR3 totals 15 residues. Between the trimmed V and J ends, which lost 5 bases and 0 bases, there was a span of 13 bases. CDR1 is SGHAT and CDR2 is FQNNGV in the germline V gene.

The chain couples TRBV11-2 to TRBJ1-1, with D uncertain. The specimen was PBMCs. The sequence came from a woman between 40 and 55 years old in good health. Some clones in this sample may be carry-over from other donors' samples. The CDR3 sequence is CASSPRANMNTEAFF. For the CDR3, the DNA is TGTGCCAGCAGCCCTCGCGCGAACATGAACACTGAAGCTTTCTTT.